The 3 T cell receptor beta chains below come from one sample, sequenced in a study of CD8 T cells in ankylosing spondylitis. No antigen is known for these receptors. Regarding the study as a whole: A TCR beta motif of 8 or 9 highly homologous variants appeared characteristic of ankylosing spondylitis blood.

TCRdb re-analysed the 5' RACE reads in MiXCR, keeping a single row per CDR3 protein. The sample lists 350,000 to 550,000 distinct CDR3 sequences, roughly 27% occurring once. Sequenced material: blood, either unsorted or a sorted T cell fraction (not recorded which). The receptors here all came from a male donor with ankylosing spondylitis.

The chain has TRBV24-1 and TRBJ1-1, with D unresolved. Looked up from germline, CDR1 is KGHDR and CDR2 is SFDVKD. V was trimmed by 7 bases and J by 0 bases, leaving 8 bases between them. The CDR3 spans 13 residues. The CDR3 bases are TGTGCCACCAGATTACAAGTGAACACTGAAGCTTTCTTT. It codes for CATRLQVNTEAFF.

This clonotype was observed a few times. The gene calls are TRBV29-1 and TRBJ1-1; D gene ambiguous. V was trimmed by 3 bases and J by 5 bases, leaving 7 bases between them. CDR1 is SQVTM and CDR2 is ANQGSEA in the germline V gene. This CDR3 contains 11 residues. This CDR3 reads CSVDMGTEAFF. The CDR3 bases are TGCAGCGTTGACATGGGGACTGAAGCTTTCTTT.

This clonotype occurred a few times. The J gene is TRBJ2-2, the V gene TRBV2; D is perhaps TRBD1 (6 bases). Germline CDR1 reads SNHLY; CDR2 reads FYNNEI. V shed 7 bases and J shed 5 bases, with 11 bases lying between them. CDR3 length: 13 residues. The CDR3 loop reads CASTEQGTGELFF. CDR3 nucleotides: TGTGCCAGCACCGAACAGGGAACCGGGGAGCTGTTTTTT.